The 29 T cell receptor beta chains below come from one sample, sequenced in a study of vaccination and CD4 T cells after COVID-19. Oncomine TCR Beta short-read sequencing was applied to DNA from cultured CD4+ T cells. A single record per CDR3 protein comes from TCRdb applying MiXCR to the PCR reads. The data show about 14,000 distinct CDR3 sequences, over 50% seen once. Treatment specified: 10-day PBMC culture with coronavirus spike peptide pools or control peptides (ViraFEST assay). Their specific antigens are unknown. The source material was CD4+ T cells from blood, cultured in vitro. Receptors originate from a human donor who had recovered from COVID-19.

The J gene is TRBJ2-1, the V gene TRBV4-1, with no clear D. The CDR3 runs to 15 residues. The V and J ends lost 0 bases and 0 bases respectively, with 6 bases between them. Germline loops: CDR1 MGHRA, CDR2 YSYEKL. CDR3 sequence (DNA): TGCGCCAGCAGCCAAGAGGCGAGCTCCTACAATGAGCAGTTCTTC. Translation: CASSQEASSYNEQFF.

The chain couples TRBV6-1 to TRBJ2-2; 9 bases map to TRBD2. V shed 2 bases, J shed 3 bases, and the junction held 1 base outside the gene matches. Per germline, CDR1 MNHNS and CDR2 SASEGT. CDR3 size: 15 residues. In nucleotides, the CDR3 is TGTGCCAGCAGTGAACTAGCGGGATACACCGGGGAGCTGTTTTTT. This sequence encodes CASSELAGYTGELFF.

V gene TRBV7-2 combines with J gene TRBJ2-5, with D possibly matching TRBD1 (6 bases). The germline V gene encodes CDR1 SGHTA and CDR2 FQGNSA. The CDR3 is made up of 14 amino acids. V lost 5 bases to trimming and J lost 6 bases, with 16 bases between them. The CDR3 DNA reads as TGTGCCAGCAGCCCCGACAGGTTTAAGCAGACCCAGTACTTC. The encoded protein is CASSPDRFKQTQYF.

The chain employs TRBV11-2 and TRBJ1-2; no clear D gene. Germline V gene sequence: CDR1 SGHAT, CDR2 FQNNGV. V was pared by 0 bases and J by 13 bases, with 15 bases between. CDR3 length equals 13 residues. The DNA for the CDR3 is TGTGCCAGCAGCTTAGACCGGGCCGGGATGTGCACCTTC. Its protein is CASSLDRAGMCTF. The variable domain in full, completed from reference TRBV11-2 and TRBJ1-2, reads EAGVAQSPRYKIIEKRQSVAFWCNPISGHATLYWYQQILGQGPKLLIQFQNNGVVDDSQLPKDRFSAERLKGVDSTLKIQPAKLEDSAVYLCASSLDRAGMCTFGSGTRLTVV.

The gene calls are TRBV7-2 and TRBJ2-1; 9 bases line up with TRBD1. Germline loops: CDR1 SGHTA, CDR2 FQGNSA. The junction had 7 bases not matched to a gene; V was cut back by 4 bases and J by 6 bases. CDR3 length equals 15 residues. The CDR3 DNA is TGTGCCAGCAGCTCTGACAGGGGGAAGAGCAATGAGCAGTTCTTC. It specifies CASSSDRGKSNEQFF.

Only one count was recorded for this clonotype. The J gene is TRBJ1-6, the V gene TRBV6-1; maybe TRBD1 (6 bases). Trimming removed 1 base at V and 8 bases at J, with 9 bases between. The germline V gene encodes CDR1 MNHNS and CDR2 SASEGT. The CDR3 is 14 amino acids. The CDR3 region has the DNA TGTGCCAGCAGTGAAGTACAGGGATATTCACCCCTCCACTTT. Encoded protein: CASSEVQGYSPLHF.

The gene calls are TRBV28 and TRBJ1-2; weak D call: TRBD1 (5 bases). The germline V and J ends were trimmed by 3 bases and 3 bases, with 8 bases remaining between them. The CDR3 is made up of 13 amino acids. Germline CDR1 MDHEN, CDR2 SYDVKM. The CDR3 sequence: CASSLATDYGYTF. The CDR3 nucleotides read TGTGCCAGCAGTTTGGCGACAGACTATGGCTACACCTTC.

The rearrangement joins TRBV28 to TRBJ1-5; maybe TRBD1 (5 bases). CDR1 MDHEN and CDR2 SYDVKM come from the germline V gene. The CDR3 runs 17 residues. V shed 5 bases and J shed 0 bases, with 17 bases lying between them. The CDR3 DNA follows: TGTGCCAGCAGTCCCACGGGGCGCCTTTATAGCAATCAGCCCCAGCATTTT. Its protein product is CASSPTGRLYSNQPQHF.

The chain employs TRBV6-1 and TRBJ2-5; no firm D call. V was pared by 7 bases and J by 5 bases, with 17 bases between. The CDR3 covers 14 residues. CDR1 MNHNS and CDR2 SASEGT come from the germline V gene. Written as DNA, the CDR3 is TGTGCCAGCACCTACTGGCGCGCATACGAGACCCAGTACTTC. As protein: CASTYWRAYETQYF.

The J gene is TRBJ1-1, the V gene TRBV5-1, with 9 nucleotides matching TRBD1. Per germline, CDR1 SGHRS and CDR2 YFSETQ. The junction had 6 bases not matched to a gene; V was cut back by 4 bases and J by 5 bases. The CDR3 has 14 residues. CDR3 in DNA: TGCGCCAGCAGCACCGACAGGGGGAGTACTGAAGCTTTCTTT. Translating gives CASSTDRGSTEAFF. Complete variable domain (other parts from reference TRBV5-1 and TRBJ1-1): KAGVTQTPRYLIKTRGQQVTLSCSPISGHRSVSWYQQTPGQGLQFLFEYFSETQRNKGNFPGRFSGRQFSNSRSEMNVSTLELGDSALYLCASSTDRGSTEAFFGQGTRLTVV.

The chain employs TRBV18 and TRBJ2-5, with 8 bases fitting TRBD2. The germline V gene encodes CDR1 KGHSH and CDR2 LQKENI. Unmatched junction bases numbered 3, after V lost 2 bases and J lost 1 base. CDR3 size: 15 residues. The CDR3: CASSPFGGAQETQYF. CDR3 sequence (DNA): TGTGCCAGCTCACCATTCGGGGGGGCCCAAGAGACCCAGTACTTC.

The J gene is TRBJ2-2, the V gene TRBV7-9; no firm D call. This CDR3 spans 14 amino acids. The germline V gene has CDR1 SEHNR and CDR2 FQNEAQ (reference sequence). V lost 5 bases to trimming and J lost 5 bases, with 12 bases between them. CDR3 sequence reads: CASSPQGRTGELFF. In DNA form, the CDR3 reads TGTGCCAGCAGCCCACAAGGCCGGACCGGGGAGCTGTTTTTT.

The CDR3 loop reads CASSFKAVRDLGTEAFF. CDR3 bases: TGTGCCAGCAGCTTCAAGGCGGTTCGGGACCTGGGCACTGAAGCTTTCTTT. The V gene is TRBV7-2, the J gene TRBJ1-1, with a weak D call TRBD1 (5 bases). CDR1 and CDR2 from the germline V gene are SGHTA and FQGNSA. The CDR3 is 17 amino acids. The V end lost 3 bases, the J end lost 4 bases, and 21 bases lay between the germline ends.

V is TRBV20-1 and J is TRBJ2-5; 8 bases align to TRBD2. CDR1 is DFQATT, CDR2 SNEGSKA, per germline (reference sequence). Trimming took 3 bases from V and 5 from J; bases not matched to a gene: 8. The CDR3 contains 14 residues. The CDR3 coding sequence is TGCAGTGCTAGTCGGGGGGGAAGGTTGGAGACCCAGTACTTC. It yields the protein CSASRGGRLETQYF.

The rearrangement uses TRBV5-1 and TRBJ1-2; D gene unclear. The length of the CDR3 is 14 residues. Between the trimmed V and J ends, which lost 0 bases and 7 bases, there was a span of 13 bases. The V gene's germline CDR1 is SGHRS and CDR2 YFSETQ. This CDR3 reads CASSLGRPGSGYTF. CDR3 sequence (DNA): TGCGCCAGCAGCTTGGGCAGGCCCGGGAGTGGCTACACCTTC.

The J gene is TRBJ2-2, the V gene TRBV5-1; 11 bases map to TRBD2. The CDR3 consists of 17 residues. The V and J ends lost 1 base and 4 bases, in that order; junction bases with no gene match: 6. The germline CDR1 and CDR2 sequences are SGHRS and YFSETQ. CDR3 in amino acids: CASSLTSGSISTGELFF. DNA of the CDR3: TGCGCCAGCAGCTTGACTAGCGGGAGTATTTCCACCGGGGAGCTGTTTTTT.

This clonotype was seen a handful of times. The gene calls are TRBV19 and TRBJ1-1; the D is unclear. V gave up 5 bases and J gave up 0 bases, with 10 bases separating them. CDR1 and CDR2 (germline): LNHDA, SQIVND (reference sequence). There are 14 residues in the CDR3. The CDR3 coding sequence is TGTGCCAGTAGTGCGGGGTGGGTGAACACTGAAGCTTTCTTT. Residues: CASSAGWVNTEAFF. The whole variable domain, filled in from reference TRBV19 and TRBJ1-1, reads DGGITQSPKYLFRKEGQNVTLSCEQNLNHDAMYWYRQDPGQGLRLIYYSQIVNDFQKGDIAEGYSVSREKKESFPLTVTSAQKNPTAFYLCASSAGWVNTEAFFGQGTRLTVV.

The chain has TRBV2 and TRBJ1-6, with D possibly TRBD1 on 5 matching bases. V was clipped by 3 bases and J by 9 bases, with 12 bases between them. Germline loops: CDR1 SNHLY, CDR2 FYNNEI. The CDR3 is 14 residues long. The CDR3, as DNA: TGTGCCAGCAGTGATGGGGGATCGAGTTCACCCCTCCACTTT. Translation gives CASSDGGSSSPLHF.

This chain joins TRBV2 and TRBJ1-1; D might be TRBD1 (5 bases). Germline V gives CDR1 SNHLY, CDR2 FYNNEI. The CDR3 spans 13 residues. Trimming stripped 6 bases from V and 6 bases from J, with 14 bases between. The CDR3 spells CASRKGTAAEAFF. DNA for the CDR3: TGTGCCAGCAGGAAGGGGACGGCCGCTGAAGCTTTCTTT.

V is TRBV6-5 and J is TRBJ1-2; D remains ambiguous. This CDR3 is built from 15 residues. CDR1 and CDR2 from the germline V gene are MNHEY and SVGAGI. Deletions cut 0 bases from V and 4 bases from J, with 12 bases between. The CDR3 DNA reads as TGTGCCAGCAGTTACTCTCGGGCAGCACCCTATGGCTACACCTTC. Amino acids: CASSYSRAAPYGYTF.

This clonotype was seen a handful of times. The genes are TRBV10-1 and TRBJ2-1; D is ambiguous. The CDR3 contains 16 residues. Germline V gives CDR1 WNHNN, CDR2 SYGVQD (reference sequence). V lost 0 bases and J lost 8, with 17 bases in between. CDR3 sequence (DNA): TGCGCCAGCAGTGAGTCTTCAAGGACCCGGTCCGATGAGCAGTTCTTC. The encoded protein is CASSESSRTRSDEQFF.

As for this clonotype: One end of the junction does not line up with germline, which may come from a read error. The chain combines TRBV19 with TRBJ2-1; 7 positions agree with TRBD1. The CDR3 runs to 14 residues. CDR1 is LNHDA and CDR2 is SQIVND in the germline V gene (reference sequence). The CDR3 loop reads CASSDRAGVNGQFF. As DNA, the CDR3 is TGTGCCAGTAGTGACAGGGCCGGGGTTAATGGGCAGTTCTTC.

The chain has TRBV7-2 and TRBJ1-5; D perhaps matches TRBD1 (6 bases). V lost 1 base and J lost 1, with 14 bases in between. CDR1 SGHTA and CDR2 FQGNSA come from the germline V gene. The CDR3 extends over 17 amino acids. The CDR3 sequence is CASSLVGGAFSNQPQHF. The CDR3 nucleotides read TGTGCCAGCAGCTTAGTCGGGGGCGCGTTCAGCAATCAGCCCCAGCATTTT.

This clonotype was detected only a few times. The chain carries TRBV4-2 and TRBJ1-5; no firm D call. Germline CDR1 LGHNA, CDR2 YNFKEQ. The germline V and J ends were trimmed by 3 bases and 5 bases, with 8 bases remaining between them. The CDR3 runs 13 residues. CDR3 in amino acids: CASSQEVYQPQHF. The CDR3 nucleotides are TGTGCCAGCAGCCAGGAGGTTTATCAGCCCCAGCATTTT.

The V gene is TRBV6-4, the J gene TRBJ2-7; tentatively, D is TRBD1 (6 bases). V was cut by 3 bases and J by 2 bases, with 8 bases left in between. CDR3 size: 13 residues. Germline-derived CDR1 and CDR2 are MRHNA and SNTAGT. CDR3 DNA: TGTGCCAGCAGTGAGGGGGACACCTACGAGCAGTACTTC. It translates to CASSEGDTYEQYF.

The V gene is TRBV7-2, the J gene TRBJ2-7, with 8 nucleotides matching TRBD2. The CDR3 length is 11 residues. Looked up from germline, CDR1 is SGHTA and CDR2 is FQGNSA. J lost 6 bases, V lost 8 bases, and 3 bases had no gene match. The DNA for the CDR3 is TGTGCCAGCCGGGAGGGGGTCGAGCAGTACTTC. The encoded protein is CASREGVEQYF.

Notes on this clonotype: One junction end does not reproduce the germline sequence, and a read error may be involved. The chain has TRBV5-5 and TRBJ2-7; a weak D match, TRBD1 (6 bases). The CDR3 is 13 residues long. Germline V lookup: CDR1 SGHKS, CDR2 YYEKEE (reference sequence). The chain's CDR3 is CASSRGQSDELHF. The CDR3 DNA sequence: TGTGCCAGCAGTCGAGGACAGTCCGACGAGCTCCACTTC.

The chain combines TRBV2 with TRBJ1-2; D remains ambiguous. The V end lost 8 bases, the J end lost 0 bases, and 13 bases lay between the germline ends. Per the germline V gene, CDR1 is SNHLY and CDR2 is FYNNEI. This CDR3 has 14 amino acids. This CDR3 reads CASALRLANYGYTF. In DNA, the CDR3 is TGTGCCAGCGCCCTCAGGTTAGCTAACTATGGCTACACCTTC.

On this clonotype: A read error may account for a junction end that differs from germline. The CDR3 loop reads CASSVDARQPQHF. The CDR3 region has the DNA TGTGCCAGTAGTGTAGACGCCCGTCAGCCCCAGCATTTT. The chain combines TRBV19 with TRBJ1-5; D remains ambiguous. Germline V gene data show CDR1 as LNHDA and CDR2 as SQIVND (reference sequence). The CDR3 runs 13 residues.